The 12 T cell receptor beta chains below were found in one sample sequenced in a study of blood T cell repertoires in COVID-19. Some clones are missing from TCRdb's copy, which holds only in-frame ones; the method was immunoSEQ multiplex PCR. The table has under 450,000 clones, about 91% seen once. Sequences were obtained from peripheral blood. These receptors were obtained from a woman aged 45 to 65 with COVID-19, enrolled during active disease.

The chain links TRBV6-5 to TRBJ1-1; TRBD1 matches 8 bases. This CDR3 is 16 amino acids long. From germline, CDR1 is MNHEY and CDR2 SVGAGI. V trimming: 4 bases; J trimming: 0 bases; junction bases outside the gene matches: 7. The CDR3 sequence is CASSSGQGPMNTEAFF. As DNA, the CDR3 is TGTGCCAGCAGTTCCGGACAGGGACCGATGAACACTGAAGCTTTCTTT.

The chain is built from TRBV2 and TRBJ2-3; the match to TRBD2 covers 8 bases. This CDR3 has 15 amino acids. With V trimmed by 5 bases and J by 6 bases, 10 bases remained unmatched. CDR1 is SNHLY, CDR2 FYNNEI, per germline. DNA for the CDR3: TGTGCCAGCAGTTCTCTGAGCGGGGGTACTGATACGCAGTATTTT. It encodes CASSSLSGGTDTQYF.

The chain joins TRBV3-1 (or the pseudogene TRBV3-2) to TRBJ2-7, with 7 nucleotides matching TRBD1. With 4 bases clipped from V and 3 bases from J, the junction kept 6 bases outside the gene matches. CDR3 length equals 14 residues. Germline V gives CDR1 LGHDT, CDR2 YNNKEL (reference sequence). CDR3 amino acids: CASSPGTAYYEQYF. The CDR3 DNA is TGTGCCAGCAGCCCGGGGACAGCGTACTACGAGCAGTACTTC.

The rearrangement joins TRBV30 to TRBJ2-3; D is undetermined. Trimming removed 0 bases from V and 13 bases from J, with 14 bases in between. There are 12 residues in the CDR3. CDR1 is GTSNPN and CDR2 is SVGIG in the germline V gene (reference sequence). CDR3 nucleotides: TGTGCCTGGAGTGTACTGGGCCTTCTTAAGTATTTT. It encodes CAWSVLGLLKYF.

On this clone: At one end the junction does not follow the germline gene, possibly because of a read error. The V gene is TRBV30, the J gene TRBJ1-2, with TRBD1 identical over 7 bases. CDR1 and CDR2 from the germline V gene are GTSNPN and SVGIG (reference sequence). This CDR3 spans 12 amino acids. The CDR3 region has the DNA TGTGCCTGGAGTGTCCTAACAGGGGATCTGGCCTTC. Its protein product is CAWSVLTGDLAF.

As to this clone: The sample carries other DNA sequences with the same CDR3. J is TRBJ2-7 and V is TRBV10-2; 9 nucleotides align to TRBD1. The CDR3 runs 14 residues. V gave up 0 bases and J gave up 4 bases; unmatched junction bases: 1. CDR1 is WSHSY and CDR2 is SAAADI in the germline V gene. CDR3 nucleotides: TGCGCCAGCAGTGAGTCGGGACAGGGATACGAGCAGTACTTC. Encoded protein: CASSESGQGYEQYF.

This chain connects TRBV5-8 to TRBJ2-7, with 7 bases fitting TRBD1. CDR3 size: 14 residues. Germline trimming cut 7 bases from V and 3 bases from J; bases unmatched to any gene: 10. Germline CDR1 and CDR2: SGHTS and YDEGEE. The CDR3 DNA reads as TGTGCCAGCCTGGACAGGCCGATAGTCTACGAGCAGTACTTC. Amino acid sequence: CASLDRPIVYEQYF. The whole variable domain, filled in from reference TRBV5-8 and TRBJ2-7, reads EAGVTQSPTHLIKTRGQQATLRCSPISGHTSVYWYQQALGLGLQFLLWYDEGEERNRGNFPPRFSGRQFPNYSSELNVNALELEDSALYLCASLDRPIVYEQYFGPGTRLTVT.

The chain has TRBV10-2 and TRBJ2-3, with D possibly matching TRBD2 (6 bases). CDR1 WSHSY and CDR2 SAAADI come from the germline V gene. The CDR3 loop spans 12 amino acids. The V gene lost 11 bases and the J gene lost 2 bases, with 11 bases spanning the gap. CDR3 coding DNA: TGCGCCGCGCGGGACGACACAGATACGCAGTATTTT. This translates into CAARDDTDTQYF.

The J gene is TRBJ2-1, the V gene TRBV5-1; 7 positions agree with TRBD2. This CDR3 contains 13 residues. Germline V lookup: CDR1 SGHRS, CDR2 YFSETQ. Germline trimming cut 0 bases from V and 12 bases from J; bases unmatched to any gene: 6. The CDR3 DNA sequence: TGCGCCAGCAGCTTGGCCCCGGGCGGGGGGCAGTTCTTC. It encodes CASSLAPGGGQFF.

The V gene is TRBV5-8, the J gene TRBJ1-3; no clear D gene. V lost 1 base, J lost 0 bases, and 14 bases lay in between. The CDR3 extends over 17 amino acids. Germline V CDR1 and CDR2: SGHTS, YDEGEE. DNA for the CDR3: TGTGCCAGCAGCTTGTCCTACAGCTACACCTCTGGAAACACCATATATTTT. Amino acids: CASSLSYSYTSGNTIYF.

The chain recombines TRBV3-1 (or the pseudogene TRBV3-2) with TRBJ2-2, with D maybe TRBD1 (6 bases). This CDR3 spans 14 amino acids. Germline V gives CDR1 LGHDT, CDR2 YNNKEL (reference sequence). Trimming removed 5 bases at V and 4 bases at J, with 11 bases between. CDR3: CASSADRLTGELFF. CDR3 nucleotide sequence: TGTGCCAGCAGCGCGGACAGACTCACCGGGGAGCTGTTTTTT.

V and J are TRBV9 and TRBJ1-6; a possible D gene is TRBD1 (6 bases). V was shortened by 4 bases and J by 7 bases, with 12 bases between the two germline ends. The germline V gene has CDR1 SGDLS and CDR2 YYNGEE. This CDR3 region has 14 residues. The CDR3 reads CASSPVGANSPLHF. DNA for the CDR3: TGTGCCAGCAGCCCCGTGGGGGCGAATTCACCCCTCCACTTT.